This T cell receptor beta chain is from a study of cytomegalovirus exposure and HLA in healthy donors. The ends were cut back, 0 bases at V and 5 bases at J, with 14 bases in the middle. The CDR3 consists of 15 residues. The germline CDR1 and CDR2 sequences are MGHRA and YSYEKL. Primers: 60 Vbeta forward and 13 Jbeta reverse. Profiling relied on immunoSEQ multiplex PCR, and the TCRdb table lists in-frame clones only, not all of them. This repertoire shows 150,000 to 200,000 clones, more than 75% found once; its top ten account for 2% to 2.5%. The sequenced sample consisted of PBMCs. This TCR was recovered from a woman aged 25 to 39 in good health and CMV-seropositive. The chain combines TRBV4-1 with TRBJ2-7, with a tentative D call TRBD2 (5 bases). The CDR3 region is CASSQERAALDEQYF. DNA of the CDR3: TGCGCCAGCAGCCAAGAGAGGGCCGCTCTCGACGAGCAGTACTTC.